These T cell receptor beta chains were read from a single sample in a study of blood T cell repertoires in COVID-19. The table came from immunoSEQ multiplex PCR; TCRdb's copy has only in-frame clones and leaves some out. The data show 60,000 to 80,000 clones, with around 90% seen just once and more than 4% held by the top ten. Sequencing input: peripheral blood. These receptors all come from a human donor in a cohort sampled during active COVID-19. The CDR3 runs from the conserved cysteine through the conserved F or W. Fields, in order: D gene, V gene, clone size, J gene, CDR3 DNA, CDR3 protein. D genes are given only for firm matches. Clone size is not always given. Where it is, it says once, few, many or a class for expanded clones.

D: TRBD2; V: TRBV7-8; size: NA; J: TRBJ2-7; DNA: TGTGCCAGCAGCCGAGGGGCTAGCGGGGAATACGAGCAGTACTTC; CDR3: CASSRGASGEYEQYF
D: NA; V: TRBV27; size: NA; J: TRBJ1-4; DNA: TGTGCCAGCAGTTTCGGAGGGTCAGCTAATGAAAAACTGTTTTTT; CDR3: CASSFGGSANEKLFF
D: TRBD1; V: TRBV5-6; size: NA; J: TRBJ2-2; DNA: TGTGCCAGCAGTACCCTGGGGACAGGATTTACCGGGGAGCTGTTTTTT; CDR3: CASSTLGTGFTGELFF
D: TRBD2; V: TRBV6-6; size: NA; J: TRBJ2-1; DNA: TGTGCCAGCAGGTTGACTAGCGCAGGCAATGAGCAGTTCTTC; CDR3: CASRLTSAGNEQFF
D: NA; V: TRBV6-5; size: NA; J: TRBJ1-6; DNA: TGTGCCAGCAGTTACGATGGGGGGAATTCACCCCTCCACTTT; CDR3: CASSYDGGNSPLHF
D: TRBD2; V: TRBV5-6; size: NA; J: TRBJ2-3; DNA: TGTGCCAGCAGCTTGTGGGCTAGCGGGAGTCGCACAGATACGCAGTATTTT; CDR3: CASSLWASGSRTDTQYF
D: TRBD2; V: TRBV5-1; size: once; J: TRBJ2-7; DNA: TGCGCCAGCAGCTTGGATCCTAGCGGGGCCTACGAGCAGTACTTC; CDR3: CASSLDPSGAYEQYF
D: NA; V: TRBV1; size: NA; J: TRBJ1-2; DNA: TGCACCAGCAGCCAAGAGGCACGTCGTAACTATGGCTACACCTTC; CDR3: CTSSQEARRNYGYTF
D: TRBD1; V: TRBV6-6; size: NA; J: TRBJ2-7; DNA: TGTGCCAGCAGCTCGGACAGGGGGAATTTGTACGAGCAGTACTTC; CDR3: CASSSDRGNLYEQYF
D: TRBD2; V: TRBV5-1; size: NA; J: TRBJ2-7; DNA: TGCGCCAGCAGCTTGGAGGTAGCGGGAGACAACGAGCAGTACTTC; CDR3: CASSLEVAGDNEQYF
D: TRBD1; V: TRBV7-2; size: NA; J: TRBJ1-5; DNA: TGTGCCAGCAGCCTACAGGGGAGCGCCAATCAGCCCCAGCATTTT; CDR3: CASSLQGSANQPQHF
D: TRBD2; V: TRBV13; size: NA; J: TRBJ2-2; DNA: TGTGCCAGCAGCTACGGGACTACACTCACCGGGGAGCTGTTTTTT; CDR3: CASSYGTTLTGELFF
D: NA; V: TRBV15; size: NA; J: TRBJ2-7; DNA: TGTGCCACCAGCAGGAACCCGGGACAACCACCCTACGAGCAGTACTTC; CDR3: CATSRNPGQPPYEQYF
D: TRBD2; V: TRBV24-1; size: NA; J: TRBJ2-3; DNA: TGTGCCACCAGTGAGGGGGCTAGCGGGAGGTCTGCCCTCGATACGCAGTATTTT; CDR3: CATSEGASGRSALDTQYF
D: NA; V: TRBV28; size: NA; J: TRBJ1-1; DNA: TGTGCCACCCACCGGGGCACTGAAGCTTTCTTT; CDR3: CATHRGTEAFF
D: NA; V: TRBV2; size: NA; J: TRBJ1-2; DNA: TGTGCCAGCAACGCAGGGCTGGACTATGGCTACACCTTC; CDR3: CASNAGLDYGYTF
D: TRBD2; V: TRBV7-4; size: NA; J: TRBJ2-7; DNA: TGTGCCAGCAGCTTAGGGGGCGGGGGACCCTCCTACGAGCAGTACTTC; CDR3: CASSLGGGGPSYEQYF
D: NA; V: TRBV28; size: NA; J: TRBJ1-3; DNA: TGTGCCAGCAGTACGTGGCCCTTCTCTGGAAACACCATATATTTT; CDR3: CASSTWPFSGNTIYF
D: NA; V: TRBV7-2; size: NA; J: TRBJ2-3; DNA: TGTGCCAGCAGCGGGCAAGGTTCGTGGGTGGCGGATACGCAGTATTTT; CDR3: CASSGQGSWVADTQYF
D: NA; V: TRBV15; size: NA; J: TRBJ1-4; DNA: TGTGCCACCAGCGGCCACCTCCTTAATGAAAAACTGTTTTTT; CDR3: CATSGHLLNEKLFF
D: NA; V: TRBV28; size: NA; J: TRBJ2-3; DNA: TGTGCCAGCAGGCAAATGAGATGGGGGGAAGCAGATACGCAGTATTTT; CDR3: CASRQMRWGEADTQYF
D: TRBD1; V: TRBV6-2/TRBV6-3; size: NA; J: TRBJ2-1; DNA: TGTGCCAGCAGTCCCCCGGGACAGAGTTTCAATGAGCAGTTCTTC; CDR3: CASSPPGQSFNEQFF